One sample yielded the 20 T cell receptor beta chains listed below, sequenced in a study of post-analysis software for immune sequencing data. Study results and limitations: Higher frequency in patients than in controls was seen for about five TRBV segments, with TRBV5-6, TRBV5-1 and TRBV20-1 among them.

Libraries were made from TCR beta cDNA, and they carried unique molecular identifiers. One entry per CDR3 protein results from TCRdb running MiXCR on the PCR reads. The top ten clones hold approximately 4.5% of a sample with roughly 870,000 distinct CDR3 sequences, roughly 50% of them seen once. These receptors' targets are unknown. The sample consisted of blood. Receptors originate from a girl under 18 with multiple sclerosis.

The genes are TRBV3-1 and TRBJ1-1; no clear D. Germline CDR1 LGHDT, CDR2 YNNKEL (reference sequence). This CDR3 is 12 amino acids long. Trimming stripped 2 bases from V and 6 bases from J, with 7 bases between. CDR3 bases: TGTGCCAGCAGCCAACCCAGATCTGAAGCTTTCTTT. It translates to CASSQPRSEAFF.

This clonotype turned up a few times. V usage is TRBV7-9 and J usage is TRBJ2-1, with 10 bases lining up with TRBD2. Germline values: CDR1 SEHNR, CDR2 FQNEAQ (reference sequence). The CDR3 consists of 15 residues. J gave up 7 bases and V 0 bases, and 3 bases lay outside the gene matches. CDR3 sequence: CASSLASGGVNEQFF. CDR3 coding DNA: TGTGCCAGCAGCTTAGCCAGCGGGGGGGTAAATGAGCAGTTCTTC.

The rearrangement links TRBV20-1 to TRBJ2-5, with 7 bases identical to TRBD2. The V and J ends lost 5 bases and 1 base, in that order; junction bases with no gene match: 4. CDR1 is DFQATT and CDR2 is SNEGSKA in the germline V gene (reference sequence). This CDR3 has 13 amino acids. CDR3 amino acids: CSARGGLQETQYF. The DNA of the CDR3 is TGCAGTGCTCGCGGGGGACTCCAAGAGACCCAGTACTTC.

This clonotype was recorded a few times. The V gene is TRBV20-1, the J gene TRBJ2-7, with D possibly matching TRBD2 (6 bases). Trimming shortened V by 1 base and J by 0 bases, and 16 bases separated the two germline ends. Germline V gene data show CDR1 as DFQATT and CDR2 as SNEGSKA (reference sequence). The CDR3 runs 16 residues. CDR3: CSARALGGVRSYEQYF. As DNA, the CDR3 is TGCAGTGCTAGAGCACTAGGCGGGGTCCGCTCCTACGAGCAGTACTTC.

The V and J genes are TRBV6-4 and TRBJ2-1, with D tentatively TRBD1 (5 bases). The V and J ends lost 2 bases and 3 bases respectively, with 11 bases between them. This CDR3 spans 15 amino acids. Germline V gene lookup returns CDR1 MRHNA and CDR2 SNTAGT. CDR3 DNA: TGTGCCAGCAGTGACAGGCAGGGTTTCTACAATGAGCAGTTCTTC. Residues: CASSDRQGFYNEQFF.

This chain links TRBV10-3 with TRBJ2-7, with 7 positions matching TRBD2. Germline assignment: CDR1 ENHRY and CDR2 SYGVKD. The CDR3 is 14 amino acids. The V gene end was trimmed by 2 bases and the J gene end by 3 bases; junction bases not matched to a gene: 4. CDR3 protein: CAISEVGGGYEQYF. CDR3 DNA: TGTGCCATCAGTGAGGTTGGCGGGGGCTACGAGCAGTACTTC.

CDR3 coding DNA: TGCAGTGCCAACCGGTTATACAATGAGCAGTTCTTC. This sequence encodes CSANRLYNEQFF. The chain joins TRBV20-1 to TRBJ2-1; no clear D gene. V lost 6 bases to trimming and J lost 4 bases, with 10 bases between them. CDR3 length: 12 residues. The germline V gene encodes CDR1 DFQATT and CDR2 SNEGSKA (reference sequence).

The rearrangement uses TRBV6-5 and TRBJ2-7; 7 nucleotides line up with TRBD2. Per the germline V gene, CDR1 is MNHEY and CDR2 is SVGAGI. Trimming removed 4 bases from V and 1 base from J; junction bases left unmatched: 7. CDR3 length equals 15 residues. This CDR3 reads CASSWAGGKSYEQYF. CDR3 nucleotides: TGTGCCAGCAGTTGGGCCGGGGGGAAATCCTACGAGCAGTACTTC.

This clonotype was picked up a small number of times. The chain has TRBV7-9 and TRBJ2-3, with TRBD1 as a possible D gene (5 bases). V lost 0 bases and J lost 6, with 13 bases in between. CDR1 and CDR2 (germline): SEHNR, FQNEAQ (reference sequence). The CDR3 length is 15 residues. The DNA of the CDR3 is TGTGCCAGCAGCTTAGCCGGCAGGGCAGGGGATACGCAGTATTTT. It yields the protein CASSLAGRAGDTQYF.

The chain links TRBV6-6 to TRBJ2-5; D ambiguous. The CDR3 covers 12 residues. The V gene's germline CDR1 is MNHNY and CDR2 SVGAGI (reference sequence). V lost 0 bases and J 5 bases, leaving 4 bases between the germline ends. CDR3: CASSYSSETQYF. CDR3 in DNA: TGTGCCAGCAGTTACTCTAGCGAGACCCAGTACTTC.

The V gene is TRBV6-6, the J gene TRBJ1-4; TRBD1 is a possible D gene (6 bases). The germline V gene has CDR1 MNHNY and CDR2 SVGAGI (reference sequence). The CDR3 consists of 15 residues. Trimming cost V 2 bases and J 7 bases, with 14 bases left between them. CDR3 sequence: CASSYGTGRIEKLFF. DNA for the CDR3: TGTGCCAGCAGTTACGGCACAGGGAGGATTGAAAAACTGTTTTTT.

The rearrangement joins TRBV29-1 to TRBJ2-5, with 7 nucleotides matching TRBD1. The germline V gene encodes CDR1 SQVTM and CDR2 ANQGSEA. CDR3 length: 15 residues. CDR3 in DNA: TGCAGTGTTCGCAATCGGGGACAGTCCGCCTACGGGCAGTACTTC. Translated, it gives CSVRNRGQSAYGQYF.

V gene TRBV20-1 combines with J gene TRBJ2-1; D ambiguous. The CDR3 is 14 residues long. The germline V and J ends were trimmed by 4 bases and 0 bases, with 10 bases remaining between them. Germline assignment: CDR1 DFQATT and CDR2 SNEGSKA (reference sequence). CDR3 nucleotide sequence: TGCAGTGCTAAAGAAGCGAGCTCCTACAATGAGCAGTTCTTC. This gives the protein CSAKEASSYNEQFF.

A note on this clonotype: One junction end disagrees with the germline gene, perhaps due to a read error. The chain has TRBV6-4 and TRBJ2-2, with D maybe TRBD2 (5 bases). Germline CDR1 reads MRHNA; CDR2 reads SNTAGT. This CDR3 spans 14 amino acids. CDR3 residues: CASSVAANTGERFF. The CDR3 bases are TGTGCCAGCAGTGTTGCAGCGAACACCGGGGAGCGGTTTTTT.

This chain joins TRBV7-9 and TRBJ2-7; D may correspond to TRBD1 or TRBD2 (5 bases each). Germline CDR1 is SEHNR and CDR2 is FQNEAQ (reference sequence). This CDR3 comprises 13 residues. The V gene lost 5 bases and the J gene lost 5 bases, with 13 bases spanning the gap. The CDR3 nucleotides are TGTGCCAGCAGCACCGGGACGGTTAACGAGCAGTACTTC. The encoded protein is CASSTGTVNEQYF. The entire variable domain, with the rest obtained from reference TRBV7-9 and TRBJ2-7, is as follows: DTGVSQNPRHKITKRGQNVTFRCDPISEHNRLYWYRQTLGQGPEFLTYFQNEAQLEKSRLLSDRFSAERPKGSFSTLEIQRTEQGDSAMYLCASSTGTVNEQYFGPGTRLTVT.

The chain combines TRBV15 with TRBJ2-7; TRBD2 is a possible D gene (6 bases). Trimming took 3 bases from V and 3 from J, leaving 15 bases between them. The CDR3 covers 15 residues. The germline V gene encodes CDR1 LNHNV and CDR2 YYDKDF (reference sequence). The CDR3 here is CATSSLTGVRYEQYF. The CDR3, as DNA: TGTGCCACCAGCAGCCTAACGGGAGTACGCTACGAGCAGTACTTC.

A few counts support this clonotype. The rearrangement uses TRBV20-1 and TRBJ1-4, with D unclear. This CDR3 region has 12 residues. Per the germline V gene, CDR1 is DFQATT and CDR2 is SNEGSKA (reference sequence). V gave up 3 bases and J gave up 4 bases, with 6 bases separating them. The CDR3 DNA reads TGCAGTGCTAGGGGTTATAATGAAAAACTGTTTTTT. Amino acid sequence: CSARGYNEKLFF.

This chain connects TRBV9 to TRBJ1-1; TRBD1 matches 7 bases. The ends lost 2 bases at V and 1 base at J; junction bases unmatched: 8. Germline CDR1 SGDLS, CDR2 YYNGEE. This CDR3 is built from 16 residues. In nucleotides, the CDR3 is TGTGCCAGCAGCGTGGGATGGGACAGACAGAACACTGAAGCTTTCTTT. Its protein product is CASSVGWDRQNTEAFF.

This clonotype occurred a few times. This chain links TRBV5-6 with TRBJ2-5; D is ambiguous. The germline gives CDR1 SGHDT, CDR2 YYEEEE. CDR3 length: 14 amino acids. Between the trimmed V and J ends, which lost 0 bases and 0 bases, there was a span of 6 bases. CDR3 loop: CASSLGPDQETQYF. As DNA, the CDR3 is TGTGCCAGCAGCTTGGGTCCTGACCAAGAGACCCAGTACTTC.

The CDR3 sequence: CASSLFAEMNTEAFF. The DNA of the CDR3 is TGTGCCAGCAGTTTGTTTGCAGAAATGAACACTGAAGCTTTCTTT. This chain links TRBV12-3 or TRBV12-4 with TRBJ1-1; no definite D call. Trimming took 3 bases from V and 0 from J, leaving 11 bases between them. The CDR3 length is 15 residues.